This T cell receptor (beta chain) appears in the sequencing data of a study of shared clonotypes between healthy human individuals. Method: immunoSEQ multiplex PCR; TCRdb's copy keeps in-frame clones and lacks some. The table includes roughly 1,000,000 clones, approximately 78% detected once. Only a few counts were recorded for this clone. The germline CDR1 and CDR2 sequences are SGHTA and FQGNSA. This CDR3 contains 16 residues. With 2 bases clipped from V and 4 bases from J, the junction kept 8 bases outside the gene matches. The chain carries TRBV7-2 and TRBJ2-1; 7 bases map to TRBD2. The source is a man aged 18 to 30 in good health. Some clones in this sample may be carry-over from other donors' samples. Sequencing was performed on memory CD4+ T cells from PBMCs. Subset noted: CD45RA-negative fraction. In nucleotides, the CDR3 is TGTGCCAGCAGCTTAAGCGGGGCGGGAGCTTACAATGAGCAGTTCTTC. Translating it yields CASSLSGAGAYNEQFF.